The source of this TCR beta chain is a study of shared clonotypes between healthy human individuals (TCRdb year 2020). Regarding the research as a whole: A couple of women and a few men aged 18 to 49 years were included in the cohort. Per donor, three plates each were used for CD4 naive and CD4 memory, two for CD8 naive, and one for CD8 memory. Blood TCR repertoires of roughly five healthy adults were deeply sequenced to estimate repertoire size and the extent of clonotype sharing between individuals. To increase sequencing depth and limit assay-specific biases, different laboratories used diverse techniques to prepare libraries and sequence TCR repertoires. Leukapheresis yielded between about 0.9 and 9.5 billion PBMCs per donor. What the research found in general, with its limitations: Sampling was restricted to blood, and TCR repertoires in tissues likely differ from the TCR repertoires found in blood. Clonotypes shared by all four sorted-subset donors showed higher generation probabilities than non-shared clonotypes. Larger estimated clonotype richness was generally found for naive subsets than for memory subsets. The small number of donors limited the genetic and exposure-history diversity represented. Incomplete sequencing was indicated by rarefaction of sorted-subset datasets, despite the large sequencing depth. Based on pairwise subsampling, the degree of clonotype sharing among donors was expected to be affected by sequencing depth. Across a handful of donors, approximately 5% of naive CD4, over 3% of naive CD8, approximately 2.5% of memory CD4, and under 0.45% of memory CD8 clonotypes were shared.

Using the deep immunoSEQ assay, multiplex PCR amplified TCR CDR3 regions from genomic DNA. Extracted genomic DNA from each cell subset was spread evenly across all wells of several immunoSEQ 96-well plates, with each plate serving as a replicate. Each replicate PCR for sorted subsets received 200 ng genomic DNA, equal to about 30,000 T cell genomes. Purified libraries were quantified with a Qubit 3.0 fluorometer, sized on a Bioanalyzer 2100, and re-quantified with the KAPA Library Quantification kit. Every immunoSEQ 96-well plate was sequenced on a separate single-read 150-cycle Illumina NextSeq 550 flow cell. The source study handled its data this way. Because only junctional sequences without quality scores were contained in the immunoSEQ output, filtering matching that applied to full-length reads could not be performed. Sequences were annotated with PyIR, a Python wrapper for IgBLAST v1.9, and V/J genes and CDR3 were assigned using IMGT germline references. Reads were removed for weak V/J assignments (E-value above 1e-6), missing CDR3, stop codons, out-of-frame junctions, or ambiguous translated residues. A V3J clonotype was defined by an identical inferred V gene, J gene, and CDR3 amino acid sequence. Percentage overlap between repertoires was computed as shared unique clonotypes divided by the size of the smaller repertoire. Richness of each repertoire was evaluated using RTK rarefaction, the Chao1 estimator, and Recon v2.1 estimates of unobserved clonotypes. OLGA was used to compute generation probabilities for all TCRbeta clonotypes that the gDNA method yielded from a handful of donors. What TCRdb holds here is the immuneACCESS table cut down to in-frame rearrangements. Part of the clones is not present; checked against another copy, under half of the missing clones reflect an unresolved V gene, and the others are unexplained. That table gives V, J and clone size, and the DNA gave D and trimming. The sample profile shows about 1.4 million clones; about 96% of them were found once. 1.2% of the sample lies in the top ten.

The donors were healthy, HIV-negative adults with no recently reported acute infections or vaccinations. All donors were Caucasian adults living in Nashville, Tennessee, USA. CD4+ T cells were enriched through magnetic negative selection, after which naive cells were positively selected on CD45RA and the remaining negative fraction served as the memory subset. After blood collection by leukapheresis, PBMCs were isolated using Ficoll-Histopaque density gradient centrifugation and then cryopreserved in the vapor phase of liquid nitrogen. Analytical flow cytometry was used to check the purity and quantity of each magnetically sorted T cell population. From each sorted fraction, genomic DNA was isolated and quantified by UV absorbance on a Nanodrop 2000c. V drops 0 bases and J drops 5 bases, leaving 11 bases in between. The CDR3 sequence holds 15 residues, the cysteine and phenylalanine included. Just the 45-base CDR3 DNA is kept, in frame starting at base 1. In the germline V gene, CDR1 corresponds to SGDLS and CDR2 to YYNGEE.

On this clone itself: Its target antigen remains unknown. Per-base quality was not reported, and no clone a single base away is much larger than it.

The V gene is TRBV9 and the J gene is TRBJ2-2, with the D gene too uncertain to name. The sequence was obtained from a young man in good health. Sequencing used naive CD4+ T cells sorted from blood. In the paper's terms, the cell subset or site label means: CD45RA+ positively selected. The DNA is as follows: TGTGCCAGCAGCGTAGGTAGGGTACGAACCGGGGAGCTGTTTTTT. This is translated as CASSVGRVRTGELFF. With all but the CDR3 taken from the reference TRBV9 and TRBJ2-2 genes, the full variable domain is: DSGVTQTPKHLITATGQRVTLRCSPRSGDLSVYWYQQSLDQGLQFLIQYYNGEERAKGNILERFSAQQFPDLHSELNLSSLELGDSALYFCASSVGRVRTGELFFGEGSRLTVL.